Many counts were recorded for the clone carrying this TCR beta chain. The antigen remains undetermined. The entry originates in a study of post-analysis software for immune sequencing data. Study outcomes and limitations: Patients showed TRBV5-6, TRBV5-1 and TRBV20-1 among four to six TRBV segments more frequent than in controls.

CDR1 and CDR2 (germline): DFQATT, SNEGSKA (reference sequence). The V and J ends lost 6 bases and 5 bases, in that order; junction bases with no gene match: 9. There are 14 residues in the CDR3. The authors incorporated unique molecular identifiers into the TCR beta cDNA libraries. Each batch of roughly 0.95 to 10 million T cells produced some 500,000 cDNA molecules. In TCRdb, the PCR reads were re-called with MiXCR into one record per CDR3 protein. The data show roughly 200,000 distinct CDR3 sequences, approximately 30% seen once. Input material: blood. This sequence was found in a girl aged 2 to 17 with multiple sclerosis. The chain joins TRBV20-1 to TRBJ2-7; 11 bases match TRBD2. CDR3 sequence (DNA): TGCAGTGCGCCGACTAGCGGGATTAGCGACGAGCAGTACTTC. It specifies CSAPTSGISDEQYF.